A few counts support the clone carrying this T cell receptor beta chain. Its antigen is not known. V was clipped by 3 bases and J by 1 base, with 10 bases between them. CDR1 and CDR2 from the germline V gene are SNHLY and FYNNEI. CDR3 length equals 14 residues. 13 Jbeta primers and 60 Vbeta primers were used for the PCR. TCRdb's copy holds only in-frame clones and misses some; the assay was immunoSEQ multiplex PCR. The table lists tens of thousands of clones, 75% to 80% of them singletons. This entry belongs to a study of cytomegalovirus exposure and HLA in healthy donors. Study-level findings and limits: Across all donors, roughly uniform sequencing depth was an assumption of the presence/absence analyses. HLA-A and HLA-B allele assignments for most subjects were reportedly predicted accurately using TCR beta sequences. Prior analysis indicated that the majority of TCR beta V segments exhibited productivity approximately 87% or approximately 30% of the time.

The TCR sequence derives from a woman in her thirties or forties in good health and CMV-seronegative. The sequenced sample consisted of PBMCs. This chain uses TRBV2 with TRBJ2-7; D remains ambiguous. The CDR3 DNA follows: TGTGCCAGCAGTGATTCTCCTAATTCCTACGAGCAGTACTTC. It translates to CASSDSPNSYEQYF.